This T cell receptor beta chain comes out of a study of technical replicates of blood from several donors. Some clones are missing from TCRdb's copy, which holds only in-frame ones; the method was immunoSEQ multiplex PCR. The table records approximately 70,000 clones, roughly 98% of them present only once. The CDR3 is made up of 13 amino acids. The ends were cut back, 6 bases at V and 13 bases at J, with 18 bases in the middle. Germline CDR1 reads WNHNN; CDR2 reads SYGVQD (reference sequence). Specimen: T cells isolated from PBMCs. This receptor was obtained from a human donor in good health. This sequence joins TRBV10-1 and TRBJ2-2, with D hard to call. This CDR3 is CASRETLLMPLFF. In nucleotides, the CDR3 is TGCGCCAGCAGAGAAACCTTACTTATGCCGCTGTTTTTT.